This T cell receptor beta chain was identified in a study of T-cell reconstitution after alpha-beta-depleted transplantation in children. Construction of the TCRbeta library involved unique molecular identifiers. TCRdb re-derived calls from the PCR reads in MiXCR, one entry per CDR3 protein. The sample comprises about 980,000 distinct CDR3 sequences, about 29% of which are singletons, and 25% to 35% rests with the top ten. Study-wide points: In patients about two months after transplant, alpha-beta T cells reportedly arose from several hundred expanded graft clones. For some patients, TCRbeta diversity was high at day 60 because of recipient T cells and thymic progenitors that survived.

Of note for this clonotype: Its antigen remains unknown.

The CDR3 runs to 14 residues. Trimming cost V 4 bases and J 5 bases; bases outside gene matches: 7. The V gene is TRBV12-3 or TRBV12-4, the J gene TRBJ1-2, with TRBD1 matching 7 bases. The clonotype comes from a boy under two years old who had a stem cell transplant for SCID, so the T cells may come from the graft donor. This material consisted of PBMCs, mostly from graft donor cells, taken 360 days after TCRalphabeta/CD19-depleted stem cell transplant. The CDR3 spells CASSSDREGYGYTF. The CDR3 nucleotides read TGTGCCAGCAGTTCCGACAGGGAAGGGTATGGCTACACCTTC.